These T cell receptor beta chains were read from a single sample in a study of shared clonotypes between healthy human individuals. Clones were sequenced by immunoSEQ multiplex PCR, and TCRdb holds only the in-frame ones, with some missing. Here the sample spans roughly 220,000 clones, 60% to 70% being singletons. The specimen sequenced was memory CD4+ T cells sorted from blood. Receptors originate from a man aged 25-45 years in good health. Both conserved end residues are part of each CDR3. A D gene is named only where the DNA matches it firmly. The listing skips clone size in some rows; elsewhere it reads once, few, many or a size class.

V gene: TRBV6-6; clone size: -; D gene: -; J gene: TRBJ2-3; CDR3 DNA: TGTGCCAGCAGTTATGGAGTGTCCGAAGGAACAGATACGCAGTATTTT; CDR3 protein: CASSYGVSEGTDTQYF
V gene: TRBV28; clone size: once; D gene: -; J gene: TRBJ2-2; CDR3 DNA: TGTGCCAGCAGTTCCCGGAACACCGGGGAGCTGTTTTTT; CDR3 protein: CASSSRNTGELFF
V gene: TRBV10-3; clone size: -; D gene: -; J gene: TRBJ2-3; CDR3 DNA: TGTGCCATCAGTGGTTCCCTTTCTAGCACAGATACGCAGTATTTT; CDR3 protein: CAISGSLSSTDTQYF
V gene: TRBV6-1; clone size: -; D gene: TRBD2; J gene: TRBJ2-3; CDR3 DNA: TGTGCCAGCAGTGTCGCTCCGGGGGGGCAGGGCAGAACAGATACGCAGTATTTT; CDR3 protein: CASSVAPGGQGRTDTQYF
V gene: TRBV30; clone size: -; D gene: TRBD2; J gene: TRBJ2-6; CDR3 DNA: TGTGCCTGGAGTTGGTCCGGACTAGCGGGAGCGAAGACTGGGGCCAACGTCCTGACTTTC; CDR3 protein: CAWSWSGLAGAKTGANVLTF
V gene: TRBV7-2; clone size: -; D gene: TRBD2; J gene: TRBJ2-3; CDR3 DNA: TGTGCCAGCAGCTTTAGCACTAGCGGGATAGGTACGCAGTATTTT; CDR3 protein: CASSFSTSGIGTQYF
V gene: TRBV7-9; clone size: -; D gene: TRBD2; J gene: TRBJ2-1; CDR3 DNA: TGTGCCAGCAGCTCAGGTGGCGGGAGGGCGTTGAATGAGCAGTTCTTC; CDR3 protein: CASSSGGGRALNEQFF
V gene: TRBV11-2; clone size: few; D gene: -; J gene: TRBJ2-2; CDR3 DNA: TGTGCCAGCAGTCCTACCGGGGAGCTGTTTTTT; CDR3 protein: CASSPTGELFF
V gene: TRBV25-1; clone size: -; D gene: TRBD1; J gene: TRBJ2-5; CDR3 DNA: TGTGCCAGCAGTGACCGGACAGGACGAGAGACCCAGTACTTC; CDR3 protein: CASSDRTGRETQYF
V gene: TRBV19; clone size: -; D gene: -; J gene: TRBJ1-3; CDR3 DNA: TGTGCCAGTAGTCTAGGGGCGAATGGAAACACCATATATTTT; CDR3 protein: CASSLGANGNTIYF
V gene: TRBV28; clone size: -; D gene: TRBD1; J gene: TRBJ2-1; CDR3 DNA: TGTGCCAGCAGCCAAGCCCGGGGCAGGGGGTGGACAAGCAATGAGCAGTTCTTC; CDR3 protein: CASSQARGRGWTSNEQFF
V gene: TRBV7-9; clone size: -; D gene: -; J gene: TRBJ2-5; CDR3 DNA: TGTGCCAGCAGCCCATGGACGGGAGAGACCCAGTACTTC; CDR3 protein: CASSPWTGETQYF
V gene: TRBV7-2; clone size: -; D gene: TRBD2; J gene: TRBJ2-1; CDR3 DNA: TGTGCCAGCAGCCCAAAGGGACTAGCGGGAAGTCATGAGCAGTTCTTC; CDR3 protein: CASSPKGLAGSHEQFF
V gene: TRBV19; clone size: -; D gene: -; J gene: TRBJ1-5; CDR3 DNA: TGTGCCAGTAGTATCAGGGGAGGACAGCCCCAGCATTTT; CDR3 protein: CASSIRGGQPQHF
V gene: TRBV18; clone size: -; D gene: -; J gene: TRBJ1-1; CDR3 DNA: TGTGCCAGCTCACCTCTCGTAGCAGGGACGGGCACTGAAGCTTTCTTT; CDR3 protein: CASSPLVAGTGTEAFF
V gene: TRBV11-2; clone size: -; D gene: -; J gene: TRBJ2-2; CDR3 DNA: TGTGCCAGCAGCTTGCTTGGGGGCAGCTGGCCCGGGGAGCTGTTTTTT; CDR3 protein: CASSLLGGSWPGELFF
V gene: TRBV19; clone size: -; D gene: -; J gene: TRBJ2-7; CDR3 DNA: TGTGCCAGTAGACAAAGGGACATCCACACCTACGAGCAGTACTTC; CDR3 protein: CASRQRDIHTYEQYF
V gene: TRBV28; clone size: few; D gene: TRBD1; J gene: TRBJ2-7; CDR3 DNA: TGTGCCACCCACGACAGGGATCTCTTCTCCTACGAGCAGTACTTC; CDR3 protein: CATHDRDLFSYEQYF
V gene: TRBV11-2; clone size: -; D gene: TRBD1; J gene: TRBJ2-7; CDR3 DNA: TGTGCCAGCAGCTTTAATCCGGACAGGGGGTCCGAGCAGTACTTC; CDR3 protein: CASSFNPDRGSEQYF
V gene: TRBV18; clone size: -; D gene: -; J gene: TRBJ2-3; CDR3 DNA: TGTGCCAGCTCACTTTTGACCACAGATACGCAGTATTTT; CDR3 protein: CASSLLTTDTQYF
V gene: TRBV4-3; clone size: many; D gene: TRBD2; J gene: TRBJ2-7; CDR3 DNA: TGCGCCAGCAGCCAAGGGACTAGGAAGGATCTCTACGAGCAGTACTTC; CDR3 protein: CASSQGTRKDLYEQYF
V gene: TRBV7-2; clone size: -; D gene: -; J gene: TRBJ2-7; CDR3 DNA: TGTGCCAGCAGCTTCGGAGGCACCTCCTACGAGCAGTACTTC; CDR3 protein: CASSFGGTSYEQYF
V gene: TRBV6-5; clone size: -; D gene: TRBD2; J gene: TRBJ2-3; CDR3 DNA: TGTGCCAGCAGAAATTACGGGAGGAGCACAGATACGCAGTATTTT; CDR3 protein: CASRNYGRSTDTQYF
V gene: TRBV11-2; clone size: -; D gene: -; J gene: TRBJ1-1; CDR3 DNA: TGTGCCAGCAGCTCGGAATGGGGGGAAGCTTTCTTT; CDR3 protein: CASSSEWGEAFF
V gene: TRBV6-1; clone size: -; D gene: TRBD2; J gene: TRBJ2-2; CDR3 DNA: TGTGCCAGCAAAGCTAGCGGCACCGGGGAGCTGTTTTTT; CDR3 protein: CASKASGTGELFF
V gene: TRBV10-1; clone size: -; D gene: -; J gene: TRBJ2-1; CDR3 DNA: TGCGCCAGCAGTGCCGCCGGGACAGGGCTCGGGGGGGGACACAATGAGCAGTTCTTC; CDR3 protein: CASSAAGTGLGGGHNEQFF
V gene: TRBV19; clone size: few; D gene: -; J gene: TRBJ2-1; CDR3 DNA: TGTGCCAGTAGTACGATCGGACTGTACAATGAGCAGTTCTTC; CDR3 protein: CASSTIGLYNEQFF
V gene: TRBV5-5; clone size: -; D gene: -; J gene: TRBJ2-5; CDR3 DNA: TGTGCCAGCAGCTTGCGGTGGGGTGAAGAGACCCAGTACTTC; CDR3 protein: CASSLRWGEETQYF
V gene: TRBV5-6; clone size: -; D gene: TRBD1; J gene: TRBJ2-5; CDR3 DNA: TGTGCCAGCAGCTTCGTCGCAGGGGGCAGGGAGACCCAGTACTTC; CDR3 protein: CASSFVAGGRETQYF
V gene: TRBV27; clone size: -; D gene: -; J gene: TRBJ1-5; CDR3 DNA: TGTGCCAGCAGTTTTGACCCCCGTTGGCAGCCCCAGCATTTT; CDR3 protein: CASSFDPRWQPQHF
V gene: TRBV18; clone size: -; D gene: -; J gene: TRBJ1-4; CDR3 DNA: TGTGCCAGCTCACAGGGACTGACCGTTGAACTGTTTTTT; CDR3 protein: CASSQGLTVELFF
V gene: TRBV20-1; clone size: -; D gene: -; J gene: TRBJ1-3; CDR3 DNA: TGCAGTGCTTCCGATGGAAACACCATATATTTT; CDR3 protein: CSASDGNTIYF
V gene: TRBV5-4; clone size: -; D gene: -; J gene: TRBJ2-1; CDR3 DNA: TGTGCCAGCAGCTTGCCACTCGGGAATGAGCAGTTCTTC; CDR3 protein: CASSLPLGNEQFF
V gene: TRBV18; clone size: -; D gene: -; J gene: TRBJ2-3; CDR3 DNA: TGTGCCAGCTCACCGGACAGTGGAGATACGCAGTATTTT; CDR3 protein: CASSPDSGDTQYF
V gene: TRBV6-5; clone size: -; D gene: -; J gene: TRBJ1-2; CDR3 DNA: TGTGCCAGCAGTTACGGCAAGCTTTATGGCTACACCTTC; CDR3 protein: CASSYGKLYGYTF
V gene: TRBV20-1; clone size: -; D gene: -; J gene: TRBJ2-7; CDR3 DNA: TGCAGTGCGGGGGTTCGGGAGCAGTACTTC; CDR3 protein: CSAGVREQYF
V gene: TRBV7-3; clone size: few; D gene: TRBD1; J gene: TRBJ2-1; CDR3 DNA: TGTGCCAGCAGCTTACAGGGGGCCTACAATGAGCAGTTCTTC; CDR3 protein: CASSLQGAYNEQFF
V gene: TRBV4-3; clone size: -; D gene: -; J gene: TRBJ2-2; CDR3 DNA: TGCGCCAGCAGCCAAGATGGGAGGTACACCGGGGAGCTGTTTTTT; CDR3 protein: CASSQDGRYTGELFF
V gene: TRBV28; clone size: -; D gene: TRBD2; J gene: TRBJ2-7; CDR3 DNA: TGTGCCAGCAGTTTCCCTCGCGGGAGTAGCGGCACCTACGAGCAGTACTTC; CDR3 protein: CASSFPRGSSGTYEQYF
V gene: TRBV6-1; clone size: many; D gene: -; J gene: TRBJ2-7; CDR3 DNA: TGTGCCAGCAGTGCGCAGGGTTTTTCACTCGACGAGCAGTACTTC; CDR3 protein: CASSAQGFSLDEQYF
V gene: TRBV5-5; clone size: -; D gene: -; J gene: TRBJ1-4; CDR3 DNA: TGTGCCAGCAGCGGGCCCCCACAGGGAGGGAATGAAAAACTGTTTTTT; CDR3 protein: CASSGPPQGGNEKLFF
V gene: TRBV6-5; clone size: -; D gene: TRBD1; J gene: TRBJ2-2; CDR3 DNA: TGTGCCAGCAGATCAACAGGGACAGGCGGGGAGCTGTTTTTT; CDR3 protein: CASRSTGTGGELFF
V gene: TRBV28; clone size: -; D gene: -; J gene: TRBJ2-2; CDR3 DNA: TGTGCCAGCAGTTCCGCGGGACAAGGAACCGGGGAGCTGTTTTTT; CDR3 protein: CASSSAGQGTGELFF
V gene: TRBV2; clone size: -; D gene: TRBD1; J gene: TRBJ2-4; CDR3 DNA: TGTGCCAGCAGTGAGGAACAACAGGGGTCAAACATTCAGTACTTC; CDR3 protein: CASSEEQQGSNIQYF
V gene: TRBV11-2; clone size: -; D gene: -; J gene: TRBJ2-2; CDR3 DNA: TGTGCCAGCAGCTTCCCCCCGAACACCGGGGAGCTGTTTTTT; CDR3 protein: CASSFPPNTGELFF
V gene: TRBV18; clone size: -; D gene: -; J gene: TRBJ2-1; CDR3 DNA: TGTGCCAGCTCACCCTTCCGCACAACCGTAAGAGAGCAGTTCTTC; CDR3 protein: CASSPFRTTVREQFF
V gene: TRBV15; clone size: -; D gene: -; J gene: TRBJ2-7; CDR3 DNA: TGTGCCACCAGCAGAGACCACCCTTTACGGGACGAGCAGTACTTC; CDR3 protein: CATSRDHPLRDEQYF
V gene: TRBV10-3; clone size: -; D gene: TRBD2; J gene: TRBJ2-1; CDR3 DNA: TGTGCCATCAGTTCAGCGGGAGTGAATGAGCAGTTCTTC; CDR3 protein: CAISSAGVNEQFF
V gene: TRBV9; clone size: -; D gene: -; J gene: TRBJ2-3; CDR3 DNA: TGTGCCAGCAGCGGCTGGTCAGATACGCAGTATTTT; CDR3 protein: CASSGWSDTQYF
V gene: TRBV19; clone size: -; D gene: -; J gene: TRBJ2-4; CDR3 DNA: TGTGCCAGTAGTATCTCTTTTCAGACAGCCAAAAACATTCAGTACTTC; CDR3 protein: CASSISFQTAKNIQYF
V gene: TRBV5-1; clone size: -; D gene: -; J gene: TRBJ2-1; CDR3 DNA: TGCGCCAGCAGCTTTATTCCGGGAGAGGCCTACAATGAGCAGTTCTTC; CDR3 protein: CASSFIPGEAYNEQFF
V gene: TRBV28; clone size: -; D gene: TRBD1; J gene: TRBJ1-1; CDR3 DNA: TGTGCCAGCAGTTTAAACGACGGGGGTAGCAGGGGGCCTTTCTTT; CDR3 protein: CASSLNDGGSRGPFF
V gene: TRBV13; clone size: -; D gene: TRBD2; J gene: TRBJ2-2; CDR3 DNA: TGTGCCAGCAGCTTACTTGGACTAGCGGGAGGTACGGCCACCGGGGAGCTGTTTTTT; CDR3 protein: CASSLLGLAGGTATGELFF
V gene: TRBV4-1; clone size: -; D gene: -; J gene: TRBJ2-1; CDR3 DNA: TGCGCCAGCAGCCAAGAACCTGGCCGGACCTCCTACAATGAGCAGTTCTTC; CDR3 protein: CASSQEPGRTSYNEQFF
V gene: TRBV7-6; clone size: -; D gene: TRBD1; J gene: TRBJ2-5; CDR3 DNA: TGTGCCAGCAGCCCTATATCCCGACAGGGCCAAGAGACCCAGTACTTC; CDR3 protein: CASSPISRQGQETQYF
V gene: TRBV4-2; clone size: few; D gene: -; J gene: TRBJ2-7; CDR3 DNA: TGTGCCAGCAGCCAAGTGCAAGGGGGCTCCTACGAGCAGTACTTC; CDR3 protein: CASSQVQGGSYEQYF
V gene: TRBV29-1; clone size: few; D gene: TRBD2; J gene: TRBJ2-3; CDR3 DNA: TGCAGCGTTGAAGGCACTAGCGGCCACAGCACAGATACGCAGTATTTT; CDR3 protein: CSVEGTSGHSTDTQYF
V gene: TRBV2; clone size: few; D gene: -; J gene: TRBJ2-1; CDR3 DNA: TGTGCCACGGGAAAACTTCTCTCCTACAATGAGCAGTTCTTC; CDR3 protein: CATGKLLSYNEQFF